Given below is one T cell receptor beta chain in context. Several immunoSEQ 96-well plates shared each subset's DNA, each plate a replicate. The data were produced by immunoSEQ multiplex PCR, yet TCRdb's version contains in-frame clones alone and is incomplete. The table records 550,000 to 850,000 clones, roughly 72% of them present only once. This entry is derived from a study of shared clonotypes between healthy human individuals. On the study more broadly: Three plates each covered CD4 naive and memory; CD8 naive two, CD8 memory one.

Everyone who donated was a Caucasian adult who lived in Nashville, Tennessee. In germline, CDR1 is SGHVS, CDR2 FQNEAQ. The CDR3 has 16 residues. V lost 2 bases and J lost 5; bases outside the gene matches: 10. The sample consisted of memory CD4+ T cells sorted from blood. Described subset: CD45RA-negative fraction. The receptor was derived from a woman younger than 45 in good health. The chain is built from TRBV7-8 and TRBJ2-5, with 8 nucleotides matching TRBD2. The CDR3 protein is CASSLSSTGGPETQYF. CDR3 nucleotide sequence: TGTGCCAGCAGCTTAAGTTCTACGGGAGGGCCGGAGACCCAGTACTTC.